This T cell receptor (beta chain) was sequenced for a study of blood T cell repertoires in COVID-19. Study information: Samples taken during acute and convalescent COVID-19 were collected in the United States, Italy and Spain. Sample material is recorded as cDNA or gDNA derived from T cells, B-cell-depleted T cells, or PBMCs.

The CDR3 extends over 13 amino acids. Germline values: CDR1 LNHDA, CDR2 SQIVND (reference sequence). V dropped 6 bases and J dropped 1 base, with 9 bases sitting between them. In the authors' workflow: Reference gene primer amplification gave estimated nucleated cell counts. Using immunoSEQ multiplex PCR, the repertoire was profiled, and TCRdb retains in-frame clones only, with some absent. D and trimming come from the DNA, and the V and J calls and clone size come from that table. In the table there are a few hundred thousand clones, 88% of which are singletons. The receptor was isolated from a woman between 25 and 40 years old with acute or convalescent COVID-19. The J gene is TRBJ1-1, the V gene TRBV19; D ambiguous. Sample: peripheral blood. CDR3 sequence: CASSPNKNTEAFF. Written as DNA, the CDR3 is TGTGCCAGTAGCCCCAACAAGAACACTGAAGCTTTCTTT. Full variable domain (rest looked up from reference TRBV19 and TRBJ1-1): DGGITQSPKYLFRKEGQNVTLSCEQNLNHDAMYWYRQDPGQGLRLIYYSQIVNDFQKGDIAEGYSVSREKKESFPLTVTSAQKNPTAFYLCASSPNKNTEAFFGQGTRLTVV.